The clone carrying this T cell receptor (beta chain) was counted many times. The antigen is unknown. In germline, CDR1 is SGHNT, CDR2 YYREEE (reference sequence). Germline trimming cut 5 bases from V and 3 bases from J; bases unmatched to any gene: 6. The CDR3 totals 14 residues. The sample originates from a study of early T cells in non-severe SARS-CoV-2 infection. Study-wide background: Whole-blood bulk RNA, unsorted, was sequenced, and chains were unpaired.

Unique molecular identifiers tagged individual cDNA molecules. TCRdb recomputed calls from the 5' RACE reads with MiXCR, one row per CDR3 protein. The sample consists of around 66,000 distinct CDR3 sequences, approximately 5.9% of them appearing once. Study conclusions and caveats: Clonotype matching in VDJdb favored anti-spike CD8 responses and did not capture private and CD4 specificities.

This clonotype was sampled from an adult who was a healthcare worker with PCR-confirmed SARS-CoV-2 infection or an uninfected control (not recorded which). The V call is TRBV5-4, the J call TRBJ2-7; 9 nucleotides line up with TRBD1. Sample: whole blood, taken at baseline. This CDR3 reads CASSPGQGLYEQYF. The CDR3 nucleotides read TGTGCCAGCAGTCCGGGACAGGGCCTCTACGAGCAGTACTTC.